These 16 T cell receptor beta chains came from one sample sequenced in a study of T cells after yellow fever vaccination. TCRdb reprocessed the 5' RACE reads with MiXCR, giving one entry per CDR3 protein. Here the sample spans about 85,000 distinct CDR3 sequences, about 14% being singletons. This material consisted of CD8+ T cells not binding an NS4B(214-222) dextramer, sorted from PBMCs, taken less than 25 days after the first yellow fever vaccination. The receptor set was obtained from a man between 18 and 35 years old who received the YFV17D yellow fever vaccine.

This clonotype showed up just a few times. This sequence joins TRBV5-6 and TRBJ2-2; D call uncertain. Trimming took 0 bases from V and 7 from J, leaving 7 bases between them. CDR3 size: 13 residues. In germline, CDR1 is SGHDT, CDR2 YYEEEE. CDR3 loop: CASSLAPVGELFF. CDR3 coding DNA: TGTGCCAGCAGCTTGGCCCCCGTCGGGGAGCTGTTTTTT.

V usage is TRBV7-9 and J usage is TRBJ1-2, with a tentative D call TRBD1 (6 bases). This CDR3 has 13 amino acids. The V gene's germline CDR1 is SEHNR and CDR2 FQNEAQ (reference sequence). The V end lost 5 bases, the J end lost 3 bases, and 10 bases lay between the germline ends. In nucleotides, the CDR3 is TGTGCCAGCAGCCCGTGGACAGACTATGGCTACACCTTC. This sequence encodes CASSPWTDYGYTF.

This clonotype was counted a few times. This chain uses TRBV29-1 with TRBJ2-5, with D possibly being TRBD1 (6 bases). This CDR3 contains 15 residues. Germline CDR1 reads SQVTM; CDR2 reads ANQGSEA. The V and J ends lost 0 bases and 7 bases respectively, with 18 bases between them. DNA of the CDR3: TGCAGCGTTGAAGATCTCGCCTTACAGGGCGGGACCCAGTACTTC. Translation: CSVEDLALQGGTQYF.

This clonotype turned up a few times. The V gene is TRBV10-3, the J gene TRBJ2-1; the D gene is possibly TRBD1 (6 bases). Germline V gene sequence: CDR1 ENHRY, CDR2 SYGVKD. V lost 10 bases, J lost 5 bases, and 12 bases lay in between. The CDR3 sequence is 12 residues long. The CDR3 protein is CATTGYDNEQFF. CDR3 nucleotides: TGTGCCACCACAGGGTATGACAATGAGCAGTTCTTC.

This clonotype turned up a few times. This rearrangement joins TRBV4-1 to TRBJ1-5; the match to TRBD1 covers 9 bases. The CDR3 covers 15 residues. Germline loops: CDR1 MGHRA, CDR2 YSYEKL. V was pared by 1 base and J by 6 bases, with 4 bases of the junction left unmatched. The CDR3 protein is CASSQVGQGFQPQHF. The CDR3 coding sequence is TGCGCCAGCAGCCAAGTGGGACAGGGTTTTCAGCCCCAGCATTTT.

This clonotype was counted between two and nine times. The gene calls are TRBV27 and TRBJ2-2; D is uncertain. This CDR3 is 16 amino acids long. CDR1 and CDR2 from the germline V gene are MNHEY and SMNVEV (reference sequence). The V gene lost 2 bases and the J gene lost 0 bases, with 10 bases spanning the gap. CDR3 in amino acids: CASSLQGRPNTGELFF. CDR3 in DNA: TGTGCCAGCAGTTTACAAGGCAGACCGAACACCGGGGAGCTGTTTTTT.

V gene TRBV7-2 combines with J gene TRBJ1-6; 8 nucleotides align to TRBD1. Germline V gene lookup returns CDR1 SGHTA and CDR2 FQGNSA. This CDR3 comprises 13 residues. V lost 7 bases and J lost 8; bases outside the gene matches: 4. The CDR3, as DNA: TGTGCCAGCACGACAGGGGTATATTCACCCCTCCACTTT. This codes for CASTTGVYSPLHF. Filled out from reference TRBV7-2 and TRBJ1-6, the complete variable domain reads GAGVSQSPSNKVTEKGKDVELRCDPISGHTALYWYRQSLGQGLEFLIYFQGNSAPDKSGLPSDRFSAERTGGSVSTLTIQRTQQEDSAVYLCASTTGVYSPLHFGNGTRLTVT.

This clonotype was recorded many times. The V call is TRBV27, the J call TRBJ2-1; TRBD2 matches 8 bases. V shed 6 bases and J 3 bases; nucleotides not matched to a gene: 7. Looked up from germline, CDR1 is MNHEY and CDR2 is SMNVEV (reference sequence). The CDR3 runs to 15 residues. CDR3 loop: CASRDWRGVYNEQFF. The CDR3 region has the DNA TGTGCCAGCAGGGATTGGCGGGGGGTCTACAATGAGCAGTTCTTC.

V gene TRBV4-2 combines with J gene TRBJ2-3; D gene ambiguous. The V end was cut by 0 bases, the J end by 2 bases, with 9 bases between. The CDR3 is 15 amino acids. Germline CDR1 reads LGHNA; CDR2 reads YNFKEQ. DNA for the CDR3: TGTGCCAGCAGCCAAGAGGGCACGTTCACAGATACGCAGTATTTT. Translation: CASSQEGTFTDTQYF.

The chain joins TRBV7-6 to TRBJ1-2, with D unclear. V shed 5 bases and J shed 8 bases, with 15 bases lying between them. Germline CDR1 and CDR2: SGHVS and FNYEAQ. The CDR3 runs to 13 residues. The DNA of the CDR3 is TGTGCCAGCAGCCCGGGCGGGGTAGTGGGCTACACCTTC. Amino acids: CASSPGGVVGYTF.

DNA for the CDR3: TGTGCCAGCAGCCAAGGGGAACGGCAAGAGACCCAGTACTTC. Amino acid sequence: CASSQGERQETQYF. V and J are TRBV4-2 and TRBJ2-5; no firm D call. Germline assignment: CDR1 LGHNA and CDR2 YNFKEQ. The germline V and J ends were trimmed by 1 base and 2 bases, with 8 bases remaining between them. The CDR3 sequence is 14 residues long.

The chain carries TRBV6-6 and TRBJ2-7; D unclear. The CDR3 contains 11 residues. Trimming took 6 bases from V and 4 from J, leaving 7 bases between them. The germline gives CDR1 MNHNY, CDR2 SVGAGI (reference sequence). CDR3 bases: TGTGCCAGCAGGCGAAATTACGAGCAGTACTTC. Encoded protein: CASRRNYEQYF.

There are many counts of this clonotype. V gene TRBV29-1 combines with J gene TRBJ2-3; D possibly uses TRBD1 or TRBD2 (6 bases each). The CDR3 is made up of 14 amino acids. V was cut by 4 bases and J by 0 bases, with 11 bases left in between. Germline V gene sequence: CDR1 SQVTM, CDR2 ANQGSEA. The CDR3 sequence is CSVATGTSTDTQYF. The CDR3 DNA sequence: TGCAGCGTTGCCACAGGGACTAGCACAGATACGCAGTATTTT.

This clonotype was detected ten times or more. The chain has TRBV5-1 and TRBJ2-7; maybe TRBD1 (5 bases). The CDR3 spans 14 residues. Trimming left V 0 bases short and J 2 bases short, with 9 bases between. Per germline, CDR1 SGHRS and CDR2 YFSETQ. Written as DNA, the CDR3 is TGCGCCAGCAGCTTGGACCTGGGGCCCTACGAGCAGTACTTC. Its protein is CASSLDLGPYEQYF.

This clonotype was observed a handful of times. The chain couples TRBV7-9 to TRBJ1-1, with 7 bases identical to TRBD1. Germline CDR1 and CDR2: SEHNR and FQNEAQ (reference sequence). The CDR3 is 15 amino acids. The ends lost 6 bases at V and 3 bases at J; junction bases unmatched: 10. In DNA form, the CDR3 reads TGTGCCAGCAGAAAACCGACAGGGAGGGACACTGAAGCTTTCTTT. This sequence encodes CASRKPTGRDTEAFF. Full variable domain (remainder filled in from reference TRBV7-9 and TRBJ1-1): DTGVSQNPRHKITKRGQNVTFRCDPISEHNRLYWYRQTLGQGPEFLTYFQNEAQLEKSRLLSDRFSAERPKGSFSTLEIQRTEQGDSAMYLCASRKPTGRDTEAFFGQGTRLTVV.

This clonotype has only a few counts. The chain links TRBV15 to TRBJ2-1; D perhaps matches TRBD2 (5 bases). The CDR3 consists of 14 residues. CDR1 is LNHNV and CDR2 is YYDKDF in the germline V gene (reference sequence). V lost 0 bases, J lost 9 bases, and 12 bases lay in between. CDR3 region: CATSRDYGGGEQFF. Here the CDR3 DNA reads TGTGCCACCAGCAGAGATTATGGAGGTGGTGAGCAGTTCTTC.